This TCR beta chain was recovered during a study of vaccination and CD4 T cells after COVID-19. Study in general: The study drew post-COVID samples a median around 100 days after diagnosis (range 35 to 161).

This clonotype was seen more than once but under ten times. Its antigen is not identified. V lost 4 bases to trimming and J lost 8 bases, with 11 bases between them. Germline CDR1 reads DFQATT; CDR2 reads SNEGSKA (reference sequence). The CDR3 runs to 12 residues. The Oncomine TCR Beta short-read assay sequenced DNA from cultured CD4+ T cells. TCRdb recomputed calls from the PCR reads with MiXCR, one row per CDR3 protein. The sample has around 21,000 distinct CDR3 sequences, around 45% seen once. This sample's treatment: approximately 9-day PBMC culture with coronavirus spike peptide pools or control peptides (ViraFEST assay).

The chain uses TRBV20-1 and TRBJ1-4; no reliable D call. Sequenced sample: CD4+ T cells from blood, cultured in vitro. The receptor was isolated from a human donor who had recovered from COVID-19. CDR3 protein: CSAKSAAEKLFF. CDR3 in DNA: TGCAGTGCTAAGTCGGCAGCAGAAAAACTGTTTTTT.